This is a list of T cell receptor beta chains from one sample in a study of T cell repertoires in cytomegalovirus infection. TCRdb processed the reads anew with MiXCR; each CDR3 protein has one entry. The repertoire consists of a few hundred thousand distinct CDR3 sequences, with roughly an eighth occurring once and the leading ten covering roughly 9.7%. Sequencing was performed on PBMCs. These receptors originate from a human donor in good health (CMV status not recorded). Some clones in this sample may be carry-over from other donors' samples. CDR3s include the opening cysteine and the closing phenylalanine or tryptophan. Fields, in order: V gene, D gene, J gene, clone size, CDR3 protein, CDR3 DNA. The D gene is left open where the match is weak. Part of the rows lack a size; the others show once, few, many or a class for expanded clones.

v_call: TRBV20-1
d_call: -
j_call: TRBJ1-1
clone_size: -
cdr3_aa: CSARDLGPEAFF
cdr3_nt: TGCAGTGCTAGAGATTTGGGGCCTGAAGCTTTCTTT

v_call: TRBV19
d_call: -
j_call: TRBJ2-3
clone_size: many
cdr3_aa: CASSDPGGLGRTDTQYF
cdr3_nt: TGTGCCAGTAGCGATCCCGGGGGGCTGGGACGCACAGATACGCAGTATTTT

v_call: TRBV7-8
d_call: -
j_call: TRBJ2-6
clone_size: many
cdr3_aa: CASSFNSGANVLTF
cdr3_nt: TGTGCCAGCAGCTTCAATTCTGGGGCCAACGTCCTGACTTTC

v_call: TRBV12-3/TRBV12-4
d_call: -
j_call: TRBJ1-4
clone_size: many
cdr3_aa: CASSLGAVLREKLFF
cdr3_nt: TGTGCCAGCAGTTTAGGTGCGGTACTTCGGGAGAAACTGTTTTTT

v_call: TRBV19
d_call: -
j_call: TRBJ1-1
clone_size: few
cdr3_aa: CASSILGLGTEAFF
cdr3_nt: TGTGCCAGTAGTATCCTGGGATTGGGCACTGAAGCTTTCTTT

v_call: TRBV12-3/TRBV12-4
d_call: -
j_call: TRBJ1-5
clone_size: many
cdr3_aa: CASTPSGEIFGPQHF
cdr3_nt: TGTGCCAGCACCCCCTCAGGAGAGATATTTGGGCCCCAGCATTTT

v_call: TRBV7-9
d_call: -
j_call: TRBJ1-1
clone_size: many
cdr3_aa: CASSKTPDLGTEAFF
cdr3_nt: TGTGCCAGCAGCAAGACTCCTGACTTGGGGACTGAAGCTTTCTTT

v_call: TRBV7-2
d_call: -
j_call: TRBJ1-5
clone_size: -
cdr3_aa: CASRVVRSGQPQHF
cdr3_nt: TGTGCCAGCAGGGTCGTCCGGTCGGGTCAGCCCCAGCATTTT

v_call: TRBV2
d_call: -
j_call: TRBJ2-7
clone_size: -
cdr3_aa: CAASIAYEQYF
cdr3_nt: TGTGCCGCCTCAATTGCCTACGAGCAGTACTTC

v_call: TRBV7-2
d_call: -
j_call: TRBJ1-2
clone_size: many
cdr3_aa: CASIDRSGTNYGYTF
cdr3_nt: TGTGCCAGCATTGACCGTTCCGGGACGAACTATGGCTACACCTTC

v_call: TRBV2
d_call: TRBD1
j_call: TRBJ1-2
clone_size: many
cdr3_aa: CASPGTANTNYGYTF
cdr3_nt: TGTGCCAGCCCCGGGACAGCAAATACTAACTATGGCTACACCTTC

v_call: TRBV6-1
d_call: -
j_call: TRBJ1-1
clone_size: many
cdr3_aa: CASSKNTEAFF
cdr3_nt: TGTGCCAGCAGTAAGAACACTGAAGCTTTCTTT

v_call: TRBV28
d_call: -
j_call: TRBJ2-7
clone_size: few
cdr3_aa: CASRKGGYEQYF
cdr3_nt: TGTGCCAGCAGGAAAGGGGGCTACGAGCAGTACTTC

v_call: TRBV7-2
d_call: -
j_call: TRBJ2-7
clone_size: many
cdr3_aa: CASSPHFSRHYEQYF
cdr3_nt: TGTGCCAGCAGCCCCCACTTTTCTCGTCACTACGAGCAGTACTTC

v_call: TRBV6-2/TRBV6-3
d_call: -
j_call: TRBJ2-1
clone_size: few
cdr3_aa: CASSYVGSSYNEQFF
cdr3_nt: TGTGCCAGCAGTTACGTGGGGAGCTCCTACAATGAGCAGTTCTTC

v_call: TRBV28
d_call: TRBD2
j_call: TRBJ2-1
clone_size: -
cdr3_aa: CASTRLAPNEQFF
cdr3_nt: TGTGCCAGCACCCGACTAGCCCCCAATGAGCAGTTCTTC

v_call: TRBV27
d_call: -
j_call: TRBJ2-3
clone_size: many
cdr3_aa: CASSFGERPTDTQYF
cdr3_nt: TGTGCCAGCAGTTTCGGGGAACGTCCCACAGATACGCAGTATTTT

v_call: TRBV7-3
d_call: -
j_call: TRBJ1-1
clone_size: many
cdr3_aa: CASRRDGMNTEAFF
cdr3_nt: TGTGCCAGCAGACGTGACGGAATGAACACTGAAGCTTTCTTT

v_call: TRBV25-1
d_call: -
j_call: TRBJ1-5
clone_size: few
cdr3_aa: CASSEYEDQPQHF
cdr3_nt: TGTGCCAGCAGTGAATATGAAGATCAGCCCCAGCATTTT

v_call: TRBV5-1
d_call: TRBD1
j_call: TRBJ2-5
clone_size: few
cdr3_aa: CASSFQGAGETQYF
cdr3_nt: TGCGCCAGCAGCTTCCAGGGGGCGGGAGAGACCCAGTACTTC

v_call: TRBV19
d_call: -
j_call: TRBJ2-3
clone_size: -
cdr3_aa: CASSPHPSTDTQYF
cdr3_nt: TGTGCCAGTAGTCCCCACCCGAGCACAGATACGCAGTATTTT

v_call: TRBV7-2
d_call: TRBD1
j_call: TRBJ2-7
clone_size: many
cdr3_aa: CASSNLDRAHEQYF
cdr3_nt: TGTGCCAGCAGCAACCTCGACAGGGCCCACGAGCAGTACTTC

v_call: TRBV7-3
d_call: TRBD1
j_call: TRBJ2-5
clone_size: many
cdr3_aa: CASSLGGTGGGKTQYF
cdr3_nt: TGTGCCAGCAGCTTAGGGGGGACAGGGGGCGGAAAGACCCAGTACTTC

v_call: TRBV29-1
d_call: -
j_call: TRBJ1-5
clone_size: many
cdr3_aa: CSVTLGSSLQPQHF
cdr3_nt: TGCAGCGTCACTTTAGGTTCGTCCCTTCAGCCCCAGCATTTT

v_call: TRBV19
d_call: TRBD1
j_call: TRBJ2-1
clone_size: few
cdr3_aa: CASSFLYPLDRGLGFDEQFF
cdr3_nt: TGTGCCAGTAGTTTCCTCTACCCCTTAGACAGGGGGTTAGGGTTCGATGAGCAGTTCTTC

v_call: TRBV4-1
d_call: -
j_call: TRBJ2-7
clone_size: -
cdr3_aa: CASSQGRGATYEQYF
cdr3_nt: TGCGCCAGCAGCCAGGGTAGGGGGGCAACCTACGAGCAGTACTTC

v_call: TRBV10-3
d_call: -
j_call: TRBJ1-6
clone_size: few
cdr3_aa: CAGSGGRFSPLHF
cdr3_nt: TGTGCCGGGTCCGGGGGGCGCTTTTCACCCCTCCACTTT

v_call: TRBV7-2
d_call: TRBD1
j_call: TRBJ1-1
clone_size: -
cdr3_aa: CASSTDWTGPHRDTEAFF
cdr3_nt: TGTGCCAGCAGCACAGATTGGACAGGGCCACATAGGGACACTGAAGCTTTCTTT

v_call: TRBV3-1
d_call: -
j_call: TRBJ1-1
clone_size: -
cdr3_aa: CASSQVAIMNTEAFF
cdr3_nt: TGTGCCAGCAGCCAAGTGGCGATAATGAACACTGAAGCTTTCTTT

v_call: TRBV2
d_call: TRBD1
j_call: TRBJ1-3
clone_size: -
cdr3_aa: CASRITQGASGNTIYF
cdr3_nt: TGTGCCAGCAGGATTACACAGGGGGCGTCGGGAAACACCATATATTTT

v_call: TRBV20-1
d_call: TRBD1
j_call: TRBJ2-1
clone_size: -
cdr3_aa: CSAPRPRGTGEQFF
cdr3_nt: TGCAGTGCTCCCAGACCCAGGGGGACGGGTGAGCAGTTCTTC